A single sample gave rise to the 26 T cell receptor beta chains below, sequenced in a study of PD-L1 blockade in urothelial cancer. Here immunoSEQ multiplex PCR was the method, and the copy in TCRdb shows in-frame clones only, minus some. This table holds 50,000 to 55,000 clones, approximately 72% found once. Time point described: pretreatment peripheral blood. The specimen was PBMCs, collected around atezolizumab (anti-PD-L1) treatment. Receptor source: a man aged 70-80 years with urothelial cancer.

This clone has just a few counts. CDR3 sequence (DNA): TGTGCCATCAGTGGATCTAGCGGGAGGGCCTACAATGAGCAGTTCTTC. Translating it yields CAISGSSGRAYNEQFF. V usage is TRBV10-3 and J usage is TRBJ2-1; 12 nucleotides line up with TRBD2. Germline assignment: CDR1 ENHRY and CDR2 SYGVKD. The V segment lost 4 bases and the J segment 2 bases; nucleotides outside the gene matches: 3. The CDR3 runs to 16 residues.

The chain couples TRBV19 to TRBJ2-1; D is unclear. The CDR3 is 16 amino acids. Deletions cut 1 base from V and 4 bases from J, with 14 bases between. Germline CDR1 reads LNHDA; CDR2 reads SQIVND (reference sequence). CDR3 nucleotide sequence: TGTGCCAGTAGTATAGCGGCAGCGTCGTCGTACAATGAGCAGTTCTTC. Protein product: CASSIAAASSYNEQFF.

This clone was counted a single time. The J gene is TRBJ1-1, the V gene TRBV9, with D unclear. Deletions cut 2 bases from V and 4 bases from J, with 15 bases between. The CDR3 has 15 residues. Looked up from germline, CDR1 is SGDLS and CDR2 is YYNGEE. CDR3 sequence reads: CASSVRGSLATEAFF. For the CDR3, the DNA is TGTGCCAGCAGCGTGCGAGGCTCCCTCGCCACTGAAGCTTTCTTT.

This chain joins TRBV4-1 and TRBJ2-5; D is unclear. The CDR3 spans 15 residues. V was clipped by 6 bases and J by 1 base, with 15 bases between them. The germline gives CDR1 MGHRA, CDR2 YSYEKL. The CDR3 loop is CASSPGARPQETQYF. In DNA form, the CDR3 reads TGCGCCAGCAGTCCTGGTGCGCGCCCCCAAGAGACCCAGTACTTC.

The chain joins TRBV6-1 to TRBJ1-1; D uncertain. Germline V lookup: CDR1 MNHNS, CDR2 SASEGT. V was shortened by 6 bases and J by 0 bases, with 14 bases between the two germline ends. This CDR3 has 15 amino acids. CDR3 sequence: CASRSRRDMNTEAFF. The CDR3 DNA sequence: TGTGCCAGCAGATCCCGACGAGACATGAACACTGAAGCTTTCTTT.

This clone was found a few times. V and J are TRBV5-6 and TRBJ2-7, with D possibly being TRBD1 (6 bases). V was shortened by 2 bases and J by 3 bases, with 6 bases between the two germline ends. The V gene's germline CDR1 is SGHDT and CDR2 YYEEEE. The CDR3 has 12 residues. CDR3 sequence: CASSLQGYEQYF. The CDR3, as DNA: TGTGCCAGCAGCTTACAGGGCTACGAGCAGTACTTC.

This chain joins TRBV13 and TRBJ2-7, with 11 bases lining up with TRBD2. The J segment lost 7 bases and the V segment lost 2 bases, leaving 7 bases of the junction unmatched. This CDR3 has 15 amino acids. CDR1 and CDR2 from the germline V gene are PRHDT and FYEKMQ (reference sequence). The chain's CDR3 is CASSLRASGRNEQYF. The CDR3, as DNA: TGTGCCAGCAGCTTACGGGCTAGCGGGAGGAATGAGCAGTACTTC.

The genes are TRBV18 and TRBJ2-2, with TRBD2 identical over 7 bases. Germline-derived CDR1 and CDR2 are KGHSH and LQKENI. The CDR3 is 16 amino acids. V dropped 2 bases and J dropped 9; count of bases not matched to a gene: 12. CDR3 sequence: CASSPSLTSADRELFF. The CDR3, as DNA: TGTGCCAGCTCACCAAGTTTAACTAGCGCCGACCGGGAGCTGTTTTTT.

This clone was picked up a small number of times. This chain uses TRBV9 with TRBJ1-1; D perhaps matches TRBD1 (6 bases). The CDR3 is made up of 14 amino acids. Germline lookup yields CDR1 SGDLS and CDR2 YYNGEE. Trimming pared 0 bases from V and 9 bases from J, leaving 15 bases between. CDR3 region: CASSVVDSQGKAFF. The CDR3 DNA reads TGTGCCAGCAGCGTAGTGGACTCCCAGGGGAAAGCTTTCTTT.

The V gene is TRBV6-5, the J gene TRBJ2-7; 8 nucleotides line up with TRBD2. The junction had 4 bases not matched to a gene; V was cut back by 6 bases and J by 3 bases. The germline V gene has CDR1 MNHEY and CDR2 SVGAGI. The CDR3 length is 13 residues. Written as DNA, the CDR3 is TGTGCCAGCAGCACTAGCGGAGACTACGAGCAGTACTTC. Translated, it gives CASSTSGDYEQYF.

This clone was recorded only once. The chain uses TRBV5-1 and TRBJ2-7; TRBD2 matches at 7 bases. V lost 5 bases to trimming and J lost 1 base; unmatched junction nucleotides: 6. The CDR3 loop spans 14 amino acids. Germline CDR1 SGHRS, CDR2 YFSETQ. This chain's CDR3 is CASSSAGTSYEQYF. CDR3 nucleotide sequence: TGCGCCAGCAGTTCAGCGGGAACTTCCTACGAGCAGTACTTC.

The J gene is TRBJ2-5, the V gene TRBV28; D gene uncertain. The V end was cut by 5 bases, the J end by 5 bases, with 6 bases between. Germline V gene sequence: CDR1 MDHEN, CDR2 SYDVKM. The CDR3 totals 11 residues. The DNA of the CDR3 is TGTGCCAGCAGTCCCGGGGAGACCCAGTACTTC. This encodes CASSPGETQYF.

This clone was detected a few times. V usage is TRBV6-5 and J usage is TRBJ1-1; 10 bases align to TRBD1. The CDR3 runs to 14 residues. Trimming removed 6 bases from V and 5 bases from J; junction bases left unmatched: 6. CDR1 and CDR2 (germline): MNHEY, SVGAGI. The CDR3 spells CASRTTGGLTEAFF. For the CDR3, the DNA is TGTGCCAGCAGGACGACAGGGGGCTTGACTGAAGCTTTCTTT.

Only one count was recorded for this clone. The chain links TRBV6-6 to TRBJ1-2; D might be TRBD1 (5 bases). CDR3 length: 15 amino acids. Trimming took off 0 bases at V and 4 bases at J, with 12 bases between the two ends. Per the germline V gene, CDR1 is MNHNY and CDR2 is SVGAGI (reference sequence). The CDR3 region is CASSYSSGQGYGYTF. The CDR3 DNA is TGTGCCAGCAGTTACTCGTCAGGGCAGGGCTATGGCTACACCTTC.

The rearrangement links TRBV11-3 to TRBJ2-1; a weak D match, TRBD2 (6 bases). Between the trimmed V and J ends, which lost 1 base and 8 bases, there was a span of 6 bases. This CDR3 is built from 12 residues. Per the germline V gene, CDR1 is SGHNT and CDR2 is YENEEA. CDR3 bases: TGTGCCAGCAGCTTAGCGGGAGATGAGCAGTTCTTC. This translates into CASSLAGDEQFF.

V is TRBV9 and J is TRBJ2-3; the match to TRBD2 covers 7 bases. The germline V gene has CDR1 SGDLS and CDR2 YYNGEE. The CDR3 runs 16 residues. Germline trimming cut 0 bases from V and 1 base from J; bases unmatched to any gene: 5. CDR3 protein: CASSVGGSGRTDTQYF. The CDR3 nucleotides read TGTGCCAGCAGCGTAGGTGGTAGCGGGCGCACAGATACGCAGTATTTT.

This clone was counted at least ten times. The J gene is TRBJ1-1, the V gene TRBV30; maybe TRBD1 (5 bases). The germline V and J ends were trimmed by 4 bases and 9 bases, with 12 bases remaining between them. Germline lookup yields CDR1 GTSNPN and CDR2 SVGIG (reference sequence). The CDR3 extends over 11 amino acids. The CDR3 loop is CAWTRQFKAFF. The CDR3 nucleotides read TGTGCCTGGACTCGACAGTTTAAAGCTTTCTTT.

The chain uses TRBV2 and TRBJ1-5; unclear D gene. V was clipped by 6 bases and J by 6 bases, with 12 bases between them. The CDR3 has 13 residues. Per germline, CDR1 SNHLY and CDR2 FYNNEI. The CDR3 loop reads CASSGSRGQPQHF. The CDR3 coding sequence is TGTGCCAGCAGCGGATCCCGAGGTCAGCCCCAGCATTTT.

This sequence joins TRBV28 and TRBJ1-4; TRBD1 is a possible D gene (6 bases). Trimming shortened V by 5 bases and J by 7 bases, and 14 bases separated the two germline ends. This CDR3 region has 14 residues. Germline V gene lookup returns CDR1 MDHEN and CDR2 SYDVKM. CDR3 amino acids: CASSPPGQLEKLFF. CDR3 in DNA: TGTGCCAGCAGTCCCCCGGGACAACTTGAAAAACTGTTTTTT.

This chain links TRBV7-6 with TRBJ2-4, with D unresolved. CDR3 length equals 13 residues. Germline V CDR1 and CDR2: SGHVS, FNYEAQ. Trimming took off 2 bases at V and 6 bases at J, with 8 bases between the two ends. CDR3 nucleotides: TGTGCCAGCAGCTTAAATCGCGGAAACATTCAGTACTTC. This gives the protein CASSLNRGNIQYF. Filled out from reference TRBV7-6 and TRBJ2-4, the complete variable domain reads GAGVSQSPRYKVTKRGQDVALRCDPISGHVSLYWYRQALGQGPEFLTYFNYEAQQDKSGLPNDRFSAERPEGSISTLTIQRTEQRDSAMYRCASSLNRGNIQYFGAGTRLSVL.

Here the CDR3 DNA reads TGTGCTAGTGGTTCCGCGGGCACAGATACGCAGTATTTT. Protein product: CASGSAGTDTQYF. The rearrangement links TRBV12-5 to TRBJ2-3; D gene uncertain. Germline CDR1 and CDR2: LGHNT and FRNRAP. This CDR3 spans 13 amino acids. Trimming cost V 4 bases and J 1 base, with 6 bases left between them.

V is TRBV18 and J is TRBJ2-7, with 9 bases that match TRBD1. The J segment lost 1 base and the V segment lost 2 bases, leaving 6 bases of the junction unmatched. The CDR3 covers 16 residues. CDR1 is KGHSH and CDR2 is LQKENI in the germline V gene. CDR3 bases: TGTGCCAGCTCACCATCACAGGGGGCAGGGTCCTACGAGCAGTACTTC. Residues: CASSPSQGAGSYEQYF.

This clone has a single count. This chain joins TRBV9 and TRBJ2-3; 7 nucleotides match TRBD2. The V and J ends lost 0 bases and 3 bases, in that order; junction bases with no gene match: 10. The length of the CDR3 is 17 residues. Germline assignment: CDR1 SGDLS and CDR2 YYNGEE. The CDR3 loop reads CASSVDLWEGPTDTQYF. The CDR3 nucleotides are TGTGCCAGCAGCGTAGATTTGTGGGAGGGCCCGACAGATACGCAGTATTTT.

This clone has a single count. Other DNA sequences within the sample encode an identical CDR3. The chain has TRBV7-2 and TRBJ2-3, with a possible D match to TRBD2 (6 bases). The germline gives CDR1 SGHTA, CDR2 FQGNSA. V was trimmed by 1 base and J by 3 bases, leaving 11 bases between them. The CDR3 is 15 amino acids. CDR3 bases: TGTGCCAGCAGCTTAGGAGGGAGGAGGACAGATACGCAGTATTTT. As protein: CASSLGGRRTDTQYF.

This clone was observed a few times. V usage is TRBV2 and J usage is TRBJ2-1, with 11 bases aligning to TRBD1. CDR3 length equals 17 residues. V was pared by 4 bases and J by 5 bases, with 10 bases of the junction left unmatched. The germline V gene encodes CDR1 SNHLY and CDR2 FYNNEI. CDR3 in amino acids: CASSGGLGTGGNNEQFF. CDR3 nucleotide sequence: TGTGCCAGCAGTGGGGGTTTGGGGACAGGGGGGAACAATGAGCAGTTCTTC.

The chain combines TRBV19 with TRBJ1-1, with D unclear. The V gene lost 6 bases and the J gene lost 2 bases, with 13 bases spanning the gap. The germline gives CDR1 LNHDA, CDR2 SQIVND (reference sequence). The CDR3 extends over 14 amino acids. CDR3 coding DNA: TGTGCCAGTAGGAGCCGCGCACCCAACACTGAAGCTTTCTTT. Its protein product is CASRSRAPNTEAFF.